The sequence of this TCR beta chain was determined in a study of blood T cell repertoires in COVID-19. Looking at the study overall: Samples representing acute and convalescent COVID-19 were sourced from the United States, Italy and Spain. From T cells, B-cell-depleted T cells, or PBMCs came the material, which was cDNA or gDNA.

V was pared by 1 base and J by 14 bases, with 9 bases of the junction left unmatched. This CDR3 is 13 amino acids long. From germline, CDR1 is SEHNR and CDR2 FQNEAQ (reference sequence). Per the original data handling: Amplification with reference gene primers provided the estimates of nucleated cell counts. TCRdb keeps only in-frame clones here, not all; method: immunoSEQ multiplex PCR. V and J calls and clone size come straight from that table; D and trimming were deduced from the DNA. The data hold 83,000 or so clones, with around 87% observed a single time. The sample consisted of peripheral blood. The clonotype was recovered from a man older than 75 with active or convalescent COVID-19. The chain combines TRBV7-9 with TRBJ1-2, with 8 bases lining up with TRBD1. CDR3 bases: TGTGCCAGCAGCTTAGGCCGACAGGGGAGCTTTACCTTC. Protein product: CASSLGRQGSFTF.